Sequencing of this T cell receptor beta chain was carried out in a study of CD8+ T cells in alopecia areata. Findings of the study overall: Compared with mice, patients displayed less clear TCR sharing, possibly for HLA-related reasons. Since there was just one nonresponder, nobody can yet say how baseline CD8+ expansion ties to response. Persistence during tofacitinib was seen for many expanded lesional clones in scalp and blood.

On this clone: The target antigen is unknown.

Treatment in this sample: oral pan-JAK inhibitor, 5-10 mg twice daily. RNA extraction and reverse transcription yielded cDNA as sequencing template. The table came from immunoSEQ multiplex PCR; TCRdb's copy has only in-frame clones and leaves some out. Found here are hundreds of thousands of clones, more than 30% of them singletons; the top ten hold around 0.48%. From germline, CDR1 is ENHRY and CDR2 SYGVKD. Trimming removed 7 bases at V and 5 bases at J, with 14 bases between. This CDR3 is 13 amino acids long. The clonotype was recovered from a human donor with alopecia areata. The source material was CD4+ T cells sorted from blood, sampled at approximately week 30, from a patient treated with tofacitinib. The rearrangement links TRBV10-3 to TRBJ1-2; perhaps TRBD1 as D (6 bases). The CDR3 here is CAITRQESYGYTF. The CDR3 DNA follows: TGTGCCATCACCCGACAGGAATCTTATGGCTACACCTTC.